This T cell receptor (beta chain) derives from a study of T cells in Graves' hyperthyroidism and ophthalmopathy. Authors of the study amplified TCR beta CDR3 regions from RNA transcripts. TCR CDR3 underwent first-round RT-PCR with the HTBI primer set. TCRdb re-analysed the multiplex PCR reads in MiXCR, keeping a single row per CDR3 protein. The sample holds under 300,000 distinct CDR3 sequences, 22% seen once. This clonotype was detected many times. No antigen is known for it. V was shortened by 3 bases and J by 0 bases, with 8 bases between the two germline ends. Germline CDR1 is SGHAT and CDR2 is FQDESV (reference sequence). The CDR3 totals 15 residues. Study-wide results and caveats: The majority of expanded thyroid clonotypes above 0.001 also appeared in blood.

The TCR was taken from a man aged 25-45 years with Graves' ophthalmopathy. V usage is TRBV11-1 and J usage is TRBJ2-2, with D perhaps matching TRBD2 (5 bases). Sequenced sample: blood. The CDR3 DNA is TGTGCCAGCAGCTTTGGCGGGTCGAACACCGGGGAGCTGTTTTTT. It yields the protein CASSFGGSNTGELFF.